Sequencing of this TCR beta chain was carried out in a study of T cell responses to AZD1222 COVID-19 vaccine. Background on the study: Samples with a second dose at about 4 or about 12 weeks were pooled together.

Overall study results and limits: Spike regions recognized by vaccine-associated CD4 TCRs spanned the protein, led by 160-218 and 743-854. Donors, mostly white British, included more females; clonal diversity was possibly underestimated. Sampled repertoires all dated from after the peak T cell response.

Trimming left V 8 bases short and J 1 base short, with 9 bases between. The germline V gene has CDR1 GTSNPN and CDR2 SVGIG (reference sequence). CDR3 size: 12 residues. Concerning this clone: Its antigen is as yet unknown.

Method: immunoSEQ multiplex PCR; TCRdb's copy keeps in-frame clones and lacks some. Seen here are approximately 120,000 clones, 70% to 90% observed once, and the top ten hold around a sixth. This chain joins TRBV30 and TRBJ1-3; D not resolved. This receptor was identified in an adult in good health. The input for sequencing was peripheral blood, taken on day 0 of AZD1222 vaccination. CDR3 in DNA: TGTGCCCTCACCGGGTCTGGAAACACCATATATTTT. It is translated as CALTGSGNTIYF.